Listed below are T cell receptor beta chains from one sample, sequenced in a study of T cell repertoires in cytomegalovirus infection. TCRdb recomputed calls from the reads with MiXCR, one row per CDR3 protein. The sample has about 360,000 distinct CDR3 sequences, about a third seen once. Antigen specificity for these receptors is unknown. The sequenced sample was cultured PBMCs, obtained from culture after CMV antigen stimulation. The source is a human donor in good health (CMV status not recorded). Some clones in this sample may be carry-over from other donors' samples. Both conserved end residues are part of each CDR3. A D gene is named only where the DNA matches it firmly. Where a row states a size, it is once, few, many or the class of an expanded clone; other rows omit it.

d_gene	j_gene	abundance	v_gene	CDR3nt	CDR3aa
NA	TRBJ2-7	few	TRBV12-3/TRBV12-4	TGTGCCAGCAGTTTCGGGGAGACCTACGAGCAGTACTTC	CASSFGETYEQYF
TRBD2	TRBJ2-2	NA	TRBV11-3	TGTGCCAGCAGCCCAGGGAGGGCGGGGGAGCTGTTTTTT	CASSPGRAGELFF
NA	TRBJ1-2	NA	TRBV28	TGTGCCAGCAGTGTCCAGGGAATAGCTAACTATGGCTACACCTTC	CASSVQGIANYGYTF
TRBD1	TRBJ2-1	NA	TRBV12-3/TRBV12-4	TGTGCCAGCAGAGGACAGGGGTCCTCCTACAATGAGCAGTTCTTC	CASRGQGSSYNEQFF
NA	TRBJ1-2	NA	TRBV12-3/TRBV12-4	TGTGCCGGGGGCGGCACTAACTATGGCTACACCTTC	CAGGGTNYGYTF
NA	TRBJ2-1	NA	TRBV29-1	TGCAGCGGGCTAGTTAACAATGAGCAGTTCTTC	CSGLVNNEQFF
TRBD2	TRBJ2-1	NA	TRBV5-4	TGTGCCACACTACTAGCGGGGAGCTACAATGAGCAGTTCTTC	CATLLAGSYNEQFF
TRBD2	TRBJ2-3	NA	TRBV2	TGTGCCAGCAGGCCGGGACTAGCGGGAGAGGATACGCAGTATTTT	CASRPGLAGEDTQYF
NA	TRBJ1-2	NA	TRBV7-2	TGTGCCAGCAGCTTACCCGGACGGATCTATGGCTACACCTTC	CASSLPGRIYGYTF
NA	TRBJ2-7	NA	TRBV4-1	TGCGCCAGCAGCCAAACTCTTGGGAACGAGCAGTACTTC	CASSQTLGNEQYF
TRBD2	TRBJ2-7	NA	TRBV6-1	TGTGCCAGCAGTTACGGGACCACTAGCGGGGTGTACTTC	CASSYGTTSGVYF
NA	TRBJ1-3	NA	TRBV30	TGTGCCGGATTAGCTGTTGGGGCTGAAGACACCATATATTTT	CAGLAVGAEDTIYF
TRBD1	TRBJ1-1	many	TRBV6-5	TGTGCCAGCAGTTACGGGACAGGGAACACTGAAGCTTTCTTT	CASSYGTGNTEAFF
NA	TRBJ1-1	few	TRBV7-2	TGTGCCAGCAGCTTAGATCTTTTTAGCTCTGAAGCTTTCTTT	CASSLDLFSSEAFF
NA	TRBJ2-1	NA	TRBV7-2	TGTGCCAGCAGCTTATCTGGTCTGCTACAGGGAGATGAGCAGTTCTTC	CASSLSGLLQGDEQFF
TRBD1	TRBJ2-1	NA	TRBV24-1	TGTGCCACCAGTGATTTTTGGGACAGCAACAATAAGCAGTTCTTC	CATSDFWDSNNKQFF
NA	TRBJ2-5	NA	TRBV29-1	TGCAGCGTTGTCACTTATCAAGAGACCCAGTACTTC	CSVVTYQETQYF
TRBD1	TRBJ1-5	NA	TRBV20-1	TGCAGTGTTGGGACAGGGGTCAATCAGCCCCAGCATTTT	CSVGTGVNQPQHF
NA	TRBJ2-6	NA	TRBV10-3	TGTGCCATCAGCCCTACAGGGGAGGAACAGGGCCCCCGCTCTGGGGCCAACGTCCTGACTTTC	CAISPTGEEQGPRSGANVLTF
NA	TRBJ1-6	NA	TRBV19	TGTGCCAGTGGGACCGGGACAAGAAATTCACCCCTCCACTTT	CASGTGTRNSPLHF
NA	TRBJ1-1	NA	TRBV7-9	TGTGCCAGCATCAGCGGGGGTTACACTGAAGCTTTCTTT	CASISGGYTEAFF
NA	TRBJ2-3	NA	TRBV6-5	TGTGCCAGCAGTTACTCGGAGGGGACGGATACGCAGTATTTT	CASSYSEGTDTQYF
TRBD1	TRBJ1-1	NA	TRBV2	TGTGCCTGCAGCCGGTCGGGACAGGGGAACACTGAAGCTTTCTTT	CACSRSGQGNTEAFF
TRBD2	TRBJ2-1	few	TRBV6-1	TGTGCCAGCAGTGAGACTAGCGCCTTAGGGGGTGAGCAGTTCTTC	CASSETSALGGEQFF
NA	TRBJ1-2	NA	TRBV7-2	TGTGCCAGCAGCTTATCGCTGTCTGGCTATGGCTACACCTTC	CASSLSLSGYGYTF
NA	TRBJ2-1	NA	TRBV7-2	TGTGCCAGCAGCCCCCACCGTGAAGAGCAGTTCTTC	CASSPHREEQFF
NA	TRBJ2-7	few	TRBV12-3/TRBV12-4	TGTGCCAGCAGTTTAGCGGAGGGTTACGAGCAGTACTTC	CASSLAEGYEQYF
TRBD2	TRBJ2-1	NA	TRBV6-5	TGTGCCAGCAGTGAGACTAGCGGGAGCGCCAATGAGCAGTTCTTC	CASSETSGSANEQFF
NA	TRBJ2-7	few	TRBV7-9	TGTGCCAGCAGCTTCACGGGGGCAGGCGAGCAGTACTTC	CASSFTGAGEQYF
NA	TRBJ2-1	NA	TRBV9	TGTGCCAGCAGCGTAATTGGGGAATACAATGAGCAGTTCTTC	CASSVIGEYNEQFF
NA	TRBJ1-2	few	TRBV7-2	TGTGCCAGCAGCTTAGAGGCAGGGACTAACTATGGCTACACCTTC	CASSLEAGTNYGYTF
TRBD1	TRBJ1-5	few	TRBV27	TGTGCCAGCAGTACCCTCGGACAGGGCAATCAGCCCCAGCATTTT	CASSTLGQGNQPQHF
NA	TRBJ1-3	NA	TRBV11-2	TGTGCCAGCAGCTTATCGTTCCGGCGGTCAGGAAACACCATATATTTT	CASSLSFRRSGNTIYF
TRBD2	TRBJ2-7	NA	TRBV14	TGTGCCAGCAGCCAAGTGATAGCGGGGCCTAGGAACGAGCAGTACTTC	CASSQVIAGPRNEQYF
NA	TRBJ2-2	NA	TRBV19	TGTGCCAGTACGAAAGGGGCCACCGGGGAGCTGTTTTTT	CASTKGATGELFF
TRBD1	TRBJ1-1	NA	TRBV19	TGTGCCAGTAGTATAGGAGACAGGGGTGTCACTGAAGCTTTCTTT	CASSIGDRGVTEAFF
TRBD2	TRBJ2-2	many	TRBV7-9	TGTGCCAGCAGCTACCTGACTAGCCCAGTCGGCACCGGGGAGCTGTTTTTT	CASSYLTSPVGTGELFF
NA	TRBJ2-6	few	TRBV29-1	TGCAGCGTTGAGATCGGGATTGGGGCCAACGTCCTGACTTTC	CSVEIGIGANVLTF
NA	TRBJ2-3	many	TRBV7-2	TGTGCCAGCAGCTTACAAGGCAACGCAGATACGCAGTATTTT	CASSLQGNADTQYF
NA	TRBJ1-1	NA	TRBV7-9	TGTGCCAGCAGCGCAGGGTTCCGGACACCCACTGAAGCTTTCTTT	CASSAGFRTPTEAFF
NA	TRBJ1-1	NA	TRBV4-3	TGCGCCAGCAGCCAAGCCATTGACAGGGAAGCTTTCTTT	CASSQAIDREAFF
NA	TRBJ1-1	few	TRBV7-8	TGTGCCAGCAGCTTACGGGGAGGGGTGGTTACTGAAGCTTTCTTT	CASSLRGGVVTEAFF
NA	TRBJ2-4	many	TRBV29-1	TGCAGCGTTCAGGCGGGACCTGACATTCAGTACTTC	CSVQAGPDIQYF
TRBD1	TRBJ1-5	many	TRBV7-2	TGTGCCAGCAGCTTATTTGGGACAGGGAACCAGCCCCAGCATTTT	CASSLFGTGNQPQHF
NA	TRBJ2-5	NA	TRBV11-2	TGTGCCAGCAGCCGGATAGAAGAGACCCAGTACTTC	CASSRIEETQYF
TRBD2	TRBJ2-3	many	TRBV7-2	TGTGCCAGCAGCTTAGGGACTAGCGGGAAAGCAGATACGCAGTATTTT	CASSLGTSGKADTQYF
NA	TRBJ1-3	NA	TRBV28	TGTGCCAGCCTGGGAGCGAACTCTGGAAACACCATATATTTT	CASLGANSGNTIYF
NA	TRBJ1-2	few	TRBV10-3	TGTGCCATCAGTGAGTCGGGGTCTCGAGGCTACACCTTC	CAISESGSRGYTF
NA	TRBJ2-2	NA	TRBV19	TGTGCCAGTAGTATAGTCCTTGGCCTGAACACCGGGGAGCTGTTTTTT	CASSIVLGLNTGELFF
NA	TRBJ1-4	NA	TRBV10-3	TGTGCCACCGCGATCGGGGCTGGTGAAAAACTGTTTTTT	CATAIGAGEKLFF
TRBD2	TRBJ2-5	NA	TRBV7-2	TGTGCCAGCAGCTCGGGACTAGCCCTACAAGAGACCCAGTACTTC	CASSSGLALQETQYF
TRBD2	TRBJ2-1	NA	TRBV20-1	TGCAGTTCTAGCGGGTCTACCTACAATGAGCAGTTCTTC	CSSSGSTYNEQFF
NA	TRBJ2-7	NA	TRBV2	TGTGCCAGCAAACCCCGGGAGTGGGAGCAGTACTTC	CASKPREWEQYF
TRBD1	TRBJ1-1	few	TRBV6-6	TGTGCCACCTTGACAGGGGTAGTTGAAGCTTTCTTT	CATLTGVVEAFF
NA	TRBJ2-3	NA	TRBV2	TGTGCCAGCAGGCCCGGGCGGGACCCGTTAGATACGCAGTATTTT	CASRPGRDPLDTQYF